The rows below give T cell receptor beta chains drawn from one sample of a study of blood T cell repertoires in COVID-19. Profiled with immunoSEQ multiplex PCR; TCRdb holds only in-frame clones, not every one. The table includes roughly 87,000 clones, about 85% detected once. Sequencing was performed on peripheral blood. Every receptor here comes from a woman in her 70s with acute or convalescent COVID-19. The CDR3 runs from the conserved cysteine through the conserved F or W. D genes are given only for firm matches.

J,V,D,CDR3
TRBJ2-3,TRBV5-1,.,CASSLAADTQYF
TRBJ1-3,TRBV7-3,.,CASSLSGAGNTIYF
TRBJ2-3,TRBV27,.,CASSFTGKGNTQYF
TRBJ1-2,TRBV15,.,CATSREGQGGGYTF
TRBJ1-2,TRBV12-5,.,CASGNQGANYGYTF
TRBJ2-7,TRBV5-4,TRBD2,CASSPGGATSGGAYEQYF
TRBJ2-5,TRBV19,.,CASHSDSRWETQYF
TRBJ1-3,TRBV18,TRBD1,CASSLPDRAGNTIYF
TRBJ1-5,TRBV7-9,.,CASSLDSNQPQHF
TRBJ1-2,TRBV6-4,.,CASSDPGDGYTF
TRBJ2-3,TRBV12-5,TRBD2,CASGLSIAGESTDTQYF
TRBJ1-4,TRBV3-1/TRBV3-2,TRBD1,CASSQDLQGANEKLFF
TRBJ2-2,TRBV7-9,.,CASSLLGYGELFF
TRBJ1-1,TRBV11-2,.,CASSLATQEAFF
TRBJ1-4,TRBV2,TRBD1,CASRSGTGVEKLFF
TRBJ1-4,TRBV27,.,CASSLRPVGQTTNEKLFF
TRBJ2-3,TRBV2,.,CASTGQTSTDTQYF
TRBJ2-1,TRBV13,TRBD2,CASSEVAGGLYNEQFF
TRBJ2-5,TRBV5-4,.,CASKQTDQETQYF
TRBJ2-5,TRBV5-4,.,CASSGAREETQYF
TRBJ1-6,TRBV28,.,CASRNYGQSKPLHF
TRBJ1-1,TRBV18,.,CASSPRPQGMNTEAFF
TRBJ1-2,TRBV28,.,CASSISQGTYGYTF
TRBJ1-2,TRBV6-1,.,CASSLEFGGGYTF
TRBJ1-2,TRBV12-3/TRBV12-4,.,CASSPQGSYGYTF
TRBJ1-1,TRBV5-4,.,CASSTGGVGAEAFF
TRBJ2-1,TRBV6-5,.,CASRGHRQFF
TRBJ1-3,TRBV12-5,.,CASGLVLAVLENTIYF
TRBJ1-5,TRBV18,.,CASSLQGIQPQHF
TRBJ1-2,TRBV29-1,.,CSVRRGADGYTF
TRBJ2-5,TRBV14,TRBD2,CASSRGGQETQYF
TRBJ2-7,TRBV19,.,CASSQGGQLYEQYF
TRBJ1-1,TRBV6-5,TRBD1,CASSYPRTGGNTEAFF
TRBJ1-5,TRBV5-8,.,CASSTGQRNGNQPQHF
TRBJ1-1,TRBV7-2,.,CASSLEAFF